This is a list of T cell receptor beta chains from one sample in a study of post-analysis software for immune sequencing data. TCRdb fed the PCR reads into MiXCR, producing one record per CDR3 protein. This table holds hundreds of thousands of distinct CDR3 sequences, roughly 45% found once. Sequenced sample: blood. These TCRs come from a girl aged 5-17 years with multiple sclerosis. Both conserved end residues are part of each CDR3. The order of the fields is J gene, D gene, clone size, V gene, CDR3 protein, CDR3 DNA. D genes are given only for firm matches. For some rows the clone size is stated as once, few or many, or as a class when expanded; others skip it.

J gene: TRBJ2-3; D gene: TRBD2; clone size: NA; V gene: TRBV20-1; CDR3 protein: CSARGRESGETDTQYF; CDR3 DNA: TGCAGCGCTAGAGGCCGGGAGAGCGGGGAAACAGATACGCAGTATTTT
J gene: TRBJ1-2; D gene: TRBD1; clone size: few; V gene: TRBV12-3/TRBV12-4; CDR3 protein: CASSGTGPPNYGYTF; CDR3 DNA: TGTGCCAGCAGTGGGACAGGCCCTCCTAACTATGGCTACACCTTC
J gene: TRBJ1-2; D gene: NA; clone size: few; V gene: TRBV7-2; CDR3 protein: CASSYQPGEHYGYTF; CDR3 DNA: TGTGCCAGCAGCTACCAACCCGGGGAGCACTATGGCTACACCTTC
J gene: TRBJ1-2; D gene: NA; clone size: NA; V gene: TRBV10-3; CDR3 protein: CAISEGVVYGYTF; CDR3 DNA: TGTGCCATCAGCGAGGGGGTAGTCTATGGCTACACCTTC
J gene: TRBJ2-1; D gene: TRBD1; clone size: few; V gene: TRBV5-1; CDR3 protein: CASSRGQVDEQFF; CDR3 DNA: TGCGCCAGCAGCCGCGGACAGGTCGATGAGCAGTTCTTC
J gene: TRBJ2-3; D gene: NA; clone size: NA; V gene: TRBV7-9; CDR3 protein: CASSLPTGRTDTQYF; CDR3 DNA: TGTGCCAGCAGCTTACCGACAGGGAGGACAGATACGCAGTATTTT
J gene: TRBJ2-1; D gene: NA; clone size: few; V gene: TRBV10-1; CDR3 protein: CASSGGRLSSYNEQFF; CDR3 DNA: TGCGCCAGCAGTGGGGGAAGGTTAAGCTCCTACAATGAGCAGTTCTTC
J gene: TRBJ2-3; D gene: NA; clone size: few; V gene: TRBV27; CDR3 protein: CASAPRVISTDTQYF; CDR3 DNA: TGTGCCAGCGCCCCTAGAGTCATAAGCACAGATACGCAGTATTTT
J gene: TRBJ1-2; D gene: NA; clone size: few; V gene: TRBV12-3/TRBV12-4; CDR3 protein: CASSLSAYGYTF; CDR3 DNA: TGTGCCAGCAGTTTGTCCGCGTATGGCTACACCTTC
J gene: TRBJ2-5; D gene: TRBD2; clone size: few; V gene: TRBV20-1; CDR3 protein: CSAGSGGRETQYF; CDR3 DNA: TGCAGTGCTGGAAGCGGGGGCAGAGAGACCCAGTACTTC
J gene: TRBJ1-1; D gene: NA; clone size: few; V gene: TRBV12-3/TRBV12-4; CDR3 protein: CASSFQGPEAFF; CDR3 DNA: TGTGCCAGCAGTTTTCAAGGACCGGAAGCTTTCTTT
J gene: TRBJ1-2; D gene: TRBD1; clone size: NA; V gene: TRBV12-3/TRBV12-4; CDR3 protein: CASSFGTPTGSYGYTF; CDR3 DNA: TGTGCCAGCAGTTTCGGCACCCCGACAGGGTCCTATGGCTACACCTTC
J gene: TRBJ2-3; D gene: NA; clone size: few; V gene: TRBV2; CDR3 protein: CASRKTDTQYF; CDR3 DNA: TGTGCCAGCAGGAAGACAGATACGCAGTATTTT
J gene: TRBJ2-3; D gene: TRBD1; clone size: NA; V gene: TRBV20-1; CDR3 protein: CSARRSQGGQYF; CDR3 DNA: TGCAGTGCTAGACGGTCACAGGGGGGGCAGTATTTT
J gene: TRBJ2-7; D gene: NA; clone size: NA; V gene: TRBV28; CDR3 protein: CASSPVGVTYEQYF; CDR3 DNA: TGTGCCAGCAGCCCGGTGGGGGTTACCTACGAGCAGTACTTC
J gene: TRBJ2-5; D gene: NA; clone size: NA; V gene: TRBV20-1; CDR3 protein: CSARALPPETQYF; CDR3 DNA: TGCAGTGCTAGAGCCCTCCCCCCGGAGACCCAGTACTTC
J gene: TRBJ2-3; D gene: TRBD1; clone size: NA; V gene: TRBV7-2; CDR3 protein: CASRKTGATDTQYF; CDR3 DNA: TGTGCCAGCAGGAAAACAGGGGCCACAGATACGCAGTATTTT
J gene: TRBJ1-2; D gene: NA; clone size: NA; V gene: TRBV12-3/TRBV12-4; CDR3 protein: CASSVGDPYGYTF; CDR3 DNA: TGTGCCAGCAGTGTTGGGGACCCCTATGGCTACACCTTC
J gene: TRBJ1-1; D gene: NA; clone size: NA; V gene: TRBV11-2; CDR3 protein: CASSLDPGPVTEAFF; CDR3 DNA: TGTGCCAGCAGCTTAGATCCAGGACCCGTAACTGAAGCTTTCTTT
J gene: TRBJ2-5; D gene: TRBD2; clone size: many; V gene: TRBV29-1; CDR3 protein: CSVGPAGGETQYF; CDR3 DNA: TGCAGCGTTGGTCCAGCGGGAGGGGAGACCCAGTACTTC
J gene: TRBJ2-7; D gene: NA; clone size: few; V gene: TRBV29-1; CDR3 protein: CSVEEEGVSYEQYF; CDR3 DNA: TGCAGCGTTGAAGAAGAAGGAGTCTCCTACGAGCAGTACTTC
J gene: TRBJ2-5; D gene: TRBD1; clone size: NA; V gene: TRBV7-7; CDR3 protein: CASSLDNRGKGTQYF; CDR3 DNA: TGTGCCAGCAGCTTAGATAACAGGGGGAAGGGCACCCAGTACTTC
J gene: TRBJ1-3; D gene: NA; clone size: NA; V gene: TRBV25-1; CDR3 protein: CASSDPGGASGNTIYF; CDR3 DNA: TGTGCCAGCAGTGATCCGGGGGGCGCTTCTGGAAACACCATATATTTT
J gene: TRBJ1-1; D gene: NA; clone size: NA; V gene: TRBV7-6; CDR3 protein: CASSPFGTNTEAFF; CDR3 DNA: TGTGCCAGCAGCCCGTTTGGGACGAACACTGAAGCTTTCTTT
J gene: TRBJ1-6; D gene: NA; clone size: NA; V gene: TRBV15; CDR3 protein: CATSRDSSYNSPLHF; CDR3 DNA: TGTGCCACCAGCAGGGACAGCTCCTATAATTCACCCCTCCACTTT
J gene: TRBJ2-7; D gene: NA; clone size: many; V gene: TRBV29-1; CDR3 protein: CSVVESRGTYEQYF; CDR3 DNA: TGCAGCGTTGTAGAGTCCAGGGGAACCTACGAGCAGTACTTC
J gene: TRBJ2-1; D gene: NA; clone size: few; V gene: TRBV7-2; CDR3 protein: CASSLTYREQFF; CDR3 DNA: TGTGCCAGCAGCTTAACGTACCGCGAGCAGTTCTTC
J gene: TRBJ2-1; D gene: NA; clone size: once; V gene: TRBV7-9; CDR3 protein: CACSLQASSYNEQFF; CDR3 DNA: TGTGCCTGCAGCTTACAGGCGAGCTCCTACAATGAGCAGTTCTTC
J gene: TRBJ2-7; D gene: NA; clone size: few; V gene: TRBV20-1; CDR3 protein: CSASPGSYEQYF; CDR3 DNA: TGCAGTGCTAGCCCCGGATCCTACGAGCAGTACTTC
J gene: TRBJ2-7; D gene: TRBD2; clone size: few; V gene: TRBV24-1; CDR3 protein: CATSDLTSGDYEQYF; CDR3 DNA: TGTGCCACCAGTGACCTCACTAGCGGAGACTACGAGCAGTACTTC
J gene: TRBJ2-3; D gene: NA; clone size: NA; V gene: TRBV12-3/TRBV12-4; CDR3 protein: CASSLRLGGVSTDTQYF; CDR3 DNA: TGTGCCAGCAGTTTACGCCTCGGCGGGGTGAGCACAGATACGCAGTATTTT
J gene: TRBJ1-2; D gene: NA; clone size: NA; V gene: TRBV28; CDR3 protein: CASSLQGALGYTF; CDR3 DNA: TGTGCCAGCAGTTTACAGGGTGCCCTGGGCTACACCTTC
J gene: TRBJ2-5; D gene: NA; clone size: few; V gene: TRBV2; CDR3 protein: CASSERWEETQYF; CDR3 DNA: TGTGCCAGCAGTGAGCGGTGGGAGGAGACCCAGTACTTC